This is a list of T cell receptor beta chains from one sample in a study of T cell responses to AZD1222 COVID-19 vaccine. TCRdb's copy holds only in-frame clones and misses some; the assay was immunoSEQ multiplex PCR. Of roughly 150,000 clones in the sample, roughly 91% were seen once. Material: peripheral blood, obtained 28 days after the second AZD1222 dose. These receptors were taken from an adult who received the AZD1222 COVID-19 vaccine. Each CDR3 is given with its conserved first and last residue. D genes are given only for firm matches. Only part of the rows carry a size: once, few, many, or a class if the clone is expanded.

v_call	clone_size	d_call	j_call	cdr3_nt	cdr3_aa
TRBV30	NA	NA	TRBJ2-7	TGTGCCTGGAATGTAATGGTGGGGGGCTCCTACGAGCAGTACTTC	CAWNVMVGGSYEQYF
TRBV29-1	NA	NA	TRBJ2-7	TGCAGCGTTGGTGCCTGGGGGTCCTACGAGCAGTACTTC	CSVGAWGSYEQYF
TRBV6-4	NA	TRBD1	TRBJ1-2	TGTGCCAGCAGTGGGACAGGGGGCGTCTATGGCTACACCTTC	CASSGTGGVYGYTF
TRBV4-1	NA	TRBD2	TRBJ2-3	TGCGCCAGCAGCCAACCTAGCGGGGGCACAGATACGCAGTATTTT	CASSQPSGGTDTQYF
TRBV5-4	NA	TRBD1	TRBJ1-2	TGTGCCAGCAGCTTCTCCGGGACAGGGAATAACTATGGCTACACCTTC	CASSFSGTGNNYGYTF
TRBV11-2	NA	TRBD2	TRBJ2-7	TGTGCCAGCAGCTTAGCCCATGGACGGCTAGCGGGGGTCTACGAGCAGTACTTC	CASSLAHGRLAGVYEQYF
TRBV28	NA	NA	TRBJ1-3	TGTGCCAGCAAGGTCGAGGGTATTCGAAGCACCATATATTTT	CASKVEGIRSTIYF
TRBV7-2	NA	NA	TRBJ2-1	TGTGCCAGCAGCCCTAGTGGGTGGGGTGAGCAGTTCTTC	CASSPSGWGEQFF
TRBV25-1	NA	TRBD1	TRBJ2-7	TGTGCCAGCAGTGAATTGGCACAGGGGGACTCCTACGAGCAGTACTTC	CASSELAQGDSYEQYF
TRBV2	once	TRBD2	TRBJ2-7	TGTGCCAGCAGTGTCCGGGGGGGCCACGAGCAGTACTTC	CASSVRGGHEQYF
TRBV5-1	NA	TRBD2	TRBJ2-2	TGCGCCAGCAGCCTGCCCGGGACTAGCGGGCCGGTGATGGTTACCGGGGAGCTGTTTTTT	CASSLPGTSGPVMVTGELFF
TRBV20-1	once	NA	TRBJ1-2	TGCAGTGCTAGTGACTTTCGGACTTCTCAGCTGTTTGGCTACACCTTC	CSASDFRTSQLFGYTF
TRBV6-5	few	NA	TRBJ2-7	TGTGCCAGCACCGACCAACCCCCCGGGCAGTACTTC	CASTDQPPGQYF
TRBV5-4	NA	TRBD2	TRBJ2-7	TGTGCCAGCAGCGCCTCAACTAGCGGGGGGTTGATCTACGAGCAGTACTTC	CASSASTSGGLIYEQYF
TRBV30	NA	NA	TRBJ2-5	TGTGCCTGGAGTGTGGAAGGACCCGGGGAGACCCAGTACTTC	CAWSVEGPGETQYF
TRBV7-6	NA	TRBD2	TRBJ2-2	TGTGCCAGCAGCCCCCTGACTAGCGCGAACACCGGGGAGCTGTTTTTT	CASSPLTSANTGELFF
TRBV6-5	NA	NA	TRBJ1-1	TGTGCCAGCAGTTTGGATTTGGGTCATGAAGCTTTCTTT	CASSLDLGHEAFF
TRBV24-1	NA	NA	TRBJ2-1	TGTGCCACCAGTGATAAAACCGGGACACGGAGCGGGGTCGGGATTTACAATGAGCAGTTCTTC	CATSDKTGTRSGVGIYNEQFF
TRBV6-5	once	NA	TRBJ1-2	TGTGCCAGCAGTTACTCGACTTCCACAGGGTACCATGGCTACACCTTC	CASSYSTSTGYHGYTF
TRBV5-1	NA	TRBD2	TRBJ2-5	TGCGCCAGCAGCAACGCGCTCGACCTGGGACTAGCGGGCCCATACCAAGAGACCCAGTACTTC	CASSNALDLGLAGPYQETQYF
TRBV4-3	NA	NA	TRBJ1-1	TGCGCCAGCAGCCAAGAAAATACAGGGACTGAAGCTTTCTTT	CASSQENTGTEAFF
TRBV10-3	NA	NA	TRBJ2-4	TGTGCCATCAGTGGCGATTTCGCCGGGACCCAAAACATTCAGTACTTC	CAISGDFAGTQNIQYF
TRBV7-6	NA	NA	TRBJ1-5	TGTGCCAGCAGCTTAGACCCGGGGCGCGGCAATCAGCCCCAGCATTTT	CASSLDPGRGNQPQHF
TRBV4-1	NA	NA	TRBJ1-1	TGCGCCAGCAGCCAAGAAGGACTCGTGAACACTGAAGCTTTCTTT	CASSQEGLVNTEAFF
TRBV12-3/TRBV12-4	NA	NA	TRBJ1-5	TGTGCCAGCAGTACAGGGAATCAGCCCCAGCATTTT	CASSTGNQPQHF
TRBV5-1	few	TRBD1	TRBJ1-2	TGCGCCAGCAGCTTCTTACAGGGGGGGAACTATGGCTACACCTTC	CASSFLQGGNYGYTF
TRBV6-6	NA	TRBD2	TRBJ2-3	TGTGCCAGCAGGCCGACTAGCACGTGGGCATCAGATACGCAGTATTTT	CASRPTSTWASDTQYF
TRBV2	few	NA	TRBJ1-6	TGTGCCAGCAGCACCTGGTCGGAATCAAATTCACCCCTCCACTTT	CASSTWSESNSPLHF
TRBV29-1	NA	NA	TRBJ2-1	TGCAGCGTTGCGGTAGACTCCTACAATGAGCAGTTCTTC	CSVAVDSYNEQFF
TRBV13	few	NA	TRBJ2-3	TGTGCCAGCAGCTTAAAAGGGGGAACCACAGATACGCAGTATTTT	CASSLKGGTTDTQYF
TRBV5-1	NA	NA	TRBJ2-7	TGCGCCAGCAGCCGGATAGAAGACTCGCGGGAGCAGTACTTC	CASSRIEDSREQYF
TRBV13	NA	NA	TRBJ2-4	TGTGCCAGCAGCTTAAGTGGAGAAAACATTCAGTACTTC	CASSLSGENIQYF
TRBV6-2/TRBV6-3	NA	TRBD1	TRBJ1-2	TGTGCCAGCAGTTACCCTCAAACAGGGGGCCCTGGCTACACCTTC	CASSYPQTGGPGYTF
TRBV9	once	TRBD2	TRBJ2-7	TGTGCCAGCAGCCCTCTCGGGACTAGCGGGAGATTCTCCGAGCAGTACTTC	CASSPLGTSGRFSEQYF
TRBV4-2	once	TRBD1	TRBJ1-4	TGTGCCAGCAGCCAACCCGACAGGGAACTTAATGAAAAACTGTTTTTT	CASSQPDRELNEKLFF
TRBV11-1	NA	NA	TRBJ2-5	TGTGCCAGCAGGCAGGGTGGGGAAGAGACCCAGTACTTC	CASRQGGEETQYF
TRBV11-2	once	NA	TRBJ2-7	TGTGCCAGCAGCTTAGTTACCCAGGGAAGCGAGCAGTACTTC	CASSLVTQGSEQYF
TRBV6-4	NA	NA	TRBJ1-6	TGTGCCAGCAGACCCAAACCGAGGAGCTCCTATAATTCACCCCTCCACTTT	CASRPKPRSSYNSPLHF
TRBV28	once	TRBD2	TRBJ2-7	TGTGCCAGCAGTTTGTCCAGCGGGAGGGTTCCCGAGCAGTACTTC	CASSLSSGRVPEQYF
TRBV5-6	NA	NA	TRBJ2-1	TGTGCCAGCAGCTTGTTGGCAGGTCAACCATACAATGAGCAGTTCTTC	CASSLLAGQPYNEQFF
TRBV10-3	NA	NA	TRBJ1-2	TGTGCCATCAGTGGGGGGGAGGGTTTGAACTATGGCTACACCTTC	CAISGGEGLNYGYTF
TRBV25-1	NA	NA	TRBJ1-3	TGTGCCAGCAGTGGAGCCGGGACTGGATACACCATATATTTT	CASSGAGTGYTIYF
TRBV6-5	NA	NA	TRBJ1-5	TGTGCCAGCAGTCTCCGGGACTTCAGCAATCAGCCCCAGCATTTT	CASSLRDFSNQPQHF
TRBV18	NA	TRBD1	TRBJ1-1	TGTGCCAGCTCACCACGGGGACAGGGGCGTATAAACACTGAAGCTTTCTTT	CASSPRGQGRINTEAFF
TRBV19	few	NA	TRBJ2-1	TGTGCCAGTAGTATAGCTCAGTACAATGAGCAGTTCTTC	CASSIAQYNEQFF
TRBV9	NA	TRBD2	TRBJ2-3	TGTGCCAGCAGCGTAGGCATGAGTAGCGGGAGGGCCGGTACAGATACGCAGTATTTT	CASSVGMSSGRAGTDTQYF
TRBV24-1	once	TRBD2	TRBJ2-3	TGTGCCACCAGTGATGGGAGGGTAGATACGCAGTATTTT	CATSDGRVDTQYF
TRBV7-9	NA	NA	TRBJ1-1	TGTGCCAGCAGCCCGGGGGCGCCAAGGAAGAACACTGAAGCTTTCTTT	CASSPGAPRKNTEAFF
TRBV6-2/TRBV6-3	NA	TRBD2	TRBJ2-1	TGTGCCAGCAGTTACATTGCGGGGGGTTACAATGAGCAGTTCTTC	CASSYIAGGYNEQFF
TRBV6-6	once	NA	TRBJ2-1	TGTGCCAGCATAGGGAGTTCCTACAATGAGCAGTTCTTC	CASIGSSYNEQFF
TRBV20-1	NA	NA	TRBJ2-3	TGCAGTGCTAACCTAGTGGGTACGCAGTATTTT	CSANLVGTQYF
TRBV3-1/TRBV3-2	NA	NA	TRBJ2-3	TGTGCCAGCAGCCAAGCAGTAGCTTCAGATACGCAGTATTTT	CASSQAVASDTQYF
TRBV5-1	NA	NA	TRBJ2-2	TGCGCCAGCAGTCAGGACAGCTCGAACACCGGGGAGCTGTTTTTT	CASSQDSSNTGELFF
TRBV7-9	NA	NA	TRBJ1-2	TGTGCCAGCAGCTTTACCCCCTATGGCTACACCTTC	CASSFTPYGYTF
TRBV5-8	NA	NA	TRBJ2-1	TGTGCCAGCAGCTTTGTGGCTAGCAGAACCTACAATGAGCAGTTCTTC	CASSFVASRTYNEQFF
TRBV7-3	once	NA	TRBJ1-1	TGTGCCAGCAGCAGAGGATCGAACACTGAAGCTTTCTTT	CASSRGSNTEAFF
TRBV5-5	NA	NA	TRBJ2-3	TGTGCCAGCAGCCAACAGGGGAGGACGCAGTATTTT	CASSQQGRTQYF